The T cell receptor beta chain under discussion was sequenced for a study of molecular identifiers for immune sequencing clone quantification (dated by TCRdb to the late 2010s). With regard to the full study: For a replicate experiment, RNA from approximately 20,000 or 100,000 naive CD8 T cells was divided into five aliquots, and four of the five aliquots were sequenced. CD8 T cells were used in a methods study to benchmark molecular-identifier clustering-based TCR repertoire sequencing (MIDCIRS) and TCR RNA copy counting. What the research found in general, with its limitations: Clones above 20 RNA copies held over 97% of molecules in CMV-specific effector cells but under 1% in naive cells. The sizes of highly expanded clones could end up underestimated when identical TCR molecules share a barcode. The naive libraries included spiked-in Jurkat TCR RNA (10 copies' worth), and this Jurkat TCR RNA is not part of the donor repertoire. Spiked-in Jurkat TCR RNA equivalent to a single cell was reported to be detectable even among 750,000 to 1,000,000 naive CD8 T cells. Modeling estimated 3 to 3.5 recovered TCR RNA copies per cell, compared with 9.5 to 10 by digital PCR, which implies around 30% capture efficiency. When barcode sub-clustering was not used, chimeric consensus sequences inflated TCR diversity, with chimeras reaching as high as 47%.

V loses 5 bases, J loses 1 base, and the germline ends lie 13 bases apart. There are 15 amino acids in the CDR3, from cysteine to phenylalanine inclusive. The only DNA kept is the CDR3, 45 bases in frame from the first base. For CDR1 and CDR2, the germline V gene lists KGHDR and SFDVKD. In this sample, this clonotype turned up many times. Its antigen target is currently unknown. There are no base qualities to consult, and no much larger clone falls within one base. Library generation was performed with PCR. For sequencing, an Illumina HiSeq 4000 was employed. Preparation of bulk TCR libraries followed a previously described approach, with the TCR primers listed in Table S5. Total RNA was purified with the Qiagen AllPrep DNA/RNA kit. Before analysis, reads from multiple sequencing runs of the same library were pooled. The study's own analysis went as follows. Reads were retained only if their TCR constant sequence matched exactly, and those retained reads were trimmed to 150 nt and grouped according to their 12-nt molecular barcodes. Reads within each barcode group were sub-clustered using a 15% Levenshtein threshold, and quality-weighted consensus sequences were constructed for each RNA molecule. Non-functional sequences were removed, as were lower-count sequences one edit away from another. Based on fitting two negative binomial distributions, any barcode sub-cluster with under 20% of the maximum read count was discarded. TCRdb reprocessing: public reads trimmed at Q25 with fastp, clones called with MiXCR, in-frame beta chains kept. Each CDR3 protein gets just one entry, which takes the most common genes and DNA from the rows behind it. TCRdb's processing, not the authors' own work, is the source of the V and J calls. The sample table holds 35,000 or so distinct CDR3 sequences, of which under 20% were seen once. The ten largest clones take up approximately 1.1% of the sample.

Libraries of naive CD8 T cells were built from anywhere between about 20,000 and 1,000,000 sorted cells, with 10%, 30% or 50% of the purified RNA used. Naive CD8 T cells were FACS-sorted as CD8+CD4-CCR7+CD45RA+ on a BD FACSAria II into RLT Plus buffer. Detection sensitivity was tested by spiking Jurkat RNA equal to ten or so TCR copies' worth into samples containing 20,000-1,000,000 naive CD8 T cells. Enrichment of CD8 T cells was done with RosetteSep CD8+ T Cell Enrichment Cocktail plus Ficoll-Paque, and ACK red cell lysis came afterward. Here the chain combines TRBV24-1 and TRBJ2-5; the D region possibly corresponds to TRBD2 (6 bases align). This TCR derives from a human donor in good health. Some libraries in this study had Jurkat cell RNA spiked in. Sequencing input: naive CD8+ T cells from blood, with Jurkat cell RNA spiked in. The sample's cell subset or site label, in plain terms: FACS-sorted CD8+CD4-CCR7+CD45RA+ naive T cells. At the DNA level, the sequence is TGTGCCACCAGTGCCGGGGAGGCAGGCCAAGAGACCCAGTACTTC. The encoded protein is CATSAGEAGQETQYF.